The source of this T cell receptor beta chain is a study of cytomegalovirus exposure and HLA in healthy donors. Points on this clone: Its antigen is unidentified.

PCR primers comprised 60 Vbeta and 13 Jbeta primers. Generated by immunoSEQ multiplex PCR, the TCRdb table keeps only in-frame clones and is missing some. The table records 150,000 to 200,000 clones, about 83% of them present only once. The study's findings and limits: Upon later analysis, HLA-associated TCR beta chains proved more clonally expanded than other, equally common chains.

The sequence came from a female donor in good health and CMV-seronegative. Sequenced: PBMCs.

The chain's CDR3 is CASTPSPAENEQFF. Written as DNA, the CDR3 is TGCGCCAGCACCCCCTCGCCAGCGGAGAATGAGCAGTTCTTC. The chain has TRBV5-1 and TRBJ2-1; a possible D gene is TRBD2 (5 bases). CDR3 size: 14 residues. Trimming took off 6 bases at V and 7 bases at J, with 17 bases between the two ends. The germline V gene has CDR1 SGHRS and CDR2 YFSETQ.